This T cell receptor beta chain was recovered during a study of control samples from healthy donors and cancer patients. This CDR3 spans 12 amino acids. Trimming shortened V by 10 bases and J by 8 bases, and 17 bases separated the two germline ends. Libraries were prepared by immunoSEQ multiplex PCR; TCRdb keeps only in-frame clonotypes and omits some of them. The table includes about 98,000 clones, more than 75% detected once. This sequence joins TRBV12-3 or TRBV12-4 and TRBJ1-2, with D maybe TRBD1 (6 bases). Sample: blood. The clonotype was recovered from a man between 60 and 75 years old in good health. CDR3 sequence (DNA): TGTGCCACCAAGGGGGGGACTGGGGGCTACACCTTC. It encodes CATKGGTGGYTF.